Each of the 7 T cell receptor beta chains below was sequenced from the same sample in a study of blood T cell repertoires in COVID-19. Measured with immunoSEQ multiplex PCR; TCRdb has only the in-frame clones, and not every one. The sample yields 120,000 to 150,000 clones, roughly 84% seen once. Sequences were obtained from peripheral blood. The source of these receptors is a man aged 25-45 years with COVID-19, enrolled during active disease.

V usage is TRBV19 and J usage is TRBJ2-2, with 7 bases aligning to TRBD2. Germline V gives CDR1 LNHDA, CDR2 SQIVND (reference sequence). CDR3 length: 15 amino acids. V was clipped by 5 bases and J by 6 bases; unmatched bases: 9. The CDR3 sequence: CASSDLTSRPGELFF. As DNA, the CDR3 is TGTGCCAGTAGTGATTTGACTAGCCGTCCCGGGGAGCTGTTTTTT.

The CDR3 loop is CASSPTRAANEKLFF. The CDR3 DNA is TGTGCCAGCAGCCCCACCAGGGCGGCTAATGAAAAACTGTTTTTT. The chain employs TRBV3-1 (or the pseudogene TRBV3-2) and TRBJ1-4; possible D gene TRBD1, 5 bases. Trimming stripped 4 bases from V and 3 bases from J, with 12 bases between. Germline V gene data show CDR1 as LGHDT and CDR2 as YNNKEL (reference sequence). This CDR3 has 15 amino acids.

The gene calls are TRBV2 and TRBJ2-7; TRBD1 might be the D (6 bases). Trimming removed 6 bases from V and 3 bases from J, with 9 bases in between. The CDR3 is 12 amino acids. Looked up from germline, CDR1 is SNHLY and CDR2 is FYNNEI. CDR3 protein: CASRYRVYEQYF. In DNA form, the CDR3 reads TGTGCCAGCAGGTACAGGGTCTACGAGCAGTACTTC.

The chain combines TRBV7-2 with TRBJ2-5; D is possibly TRBD2 (6 bases). The germline CDR1 and CDR2 sequences are SGHTA and FQGNSA. Trimming removed 8 bases at V and 5 bases at J, with 18 bases between. The CDR3 covers 14 residues. The CDR3: CASARDWAMETQYF. CDR3 nucleotide sequence: TGTGCCAGCGCCCGGGACTGGGCCATGGAGACCCAGTACTTC.

The chain is built from TRBV6-1 and TRBJ2-7; 8 bases line up with TRBD1. This CDR3 is built from 17 residues. V lost 7 bases to trimming and J lost 4 bases; unmatched junction nucleotides: 18. Germline CDR1 and CDR2: MNHNS and SASEGT. In DNA, the CDR3 is TGTGCCAGCATTGACTTGGAGGACAGGGTAAGGGAGTACGAGCAGTACTTC. Translation: CASIDLEDRVREYEQYF.

The chain employs TRBV19 and TRBJ2-5; possibly TRBD1 for D (5 bases). V shed 0 bases and J shed 4 bases, with 12 bases lying between them. The CDR3 totals 15 residues. Germline V gene lookup returns CDR1 LNHDA and CDR2 SQIVND (reference sequence). The CDR3: CASSIDLRQLETQYF. The CDR3 region has the DNA TGTGCCAGTAGTATAGATCTCAGACAGTTAGAGACCCAGTACTTC.

The genes are TRBV28 and TRBJ2-7; the match to TRBD2 covers 8 bases. Losses at the gene ends were 5 bases for V and 4 bases for J; bases not matched to a gene: 10. Germline assignment: CDR1 MDHEN and CDR2 SYDVKM. The CDR3 covers 15 residues. The chain's CDR3 is CASSPRGGRNYEQYF. The CDR3 DNA reads TGTGCCAGCAGTCCACGGGGGGGGCGGAATTACGAGCAGTACTTC.